The entry below describes one T cell receptor beta chain. Trimming stripped 5 bases from V and 9 bases from J, with 23 bases between. Germline lookup yields CDR1 SGHVS and CDR2 FNYEAQ. CDR3 length equals 17 residues. The data derive from a study of cytomegalovirus exposure and HLA in healthy donors. A multiplex PCR was run with 60 Vbeta primers and 13 Jbeta primers. Measured with immunoSEQ multiplex PCR; TCRdb has only the in-frame clones, and not every one. The table has 130,000 or so clones, nearly 90% seen once. The sequencing input was PBMCs. This sequence originates from a woman in her forties in good health and CMV-seronegative. The V gene is TRBV7-6, the J gene TRBJ1-6; D is undetermined. The DNA of the CDR3 is TGTGCCAGCAGCCTGCTAGTGCGGGCAAACTTTTCTTCACCCCTCCACTTT. It encodes CASSLLVRANFSSPLHF.